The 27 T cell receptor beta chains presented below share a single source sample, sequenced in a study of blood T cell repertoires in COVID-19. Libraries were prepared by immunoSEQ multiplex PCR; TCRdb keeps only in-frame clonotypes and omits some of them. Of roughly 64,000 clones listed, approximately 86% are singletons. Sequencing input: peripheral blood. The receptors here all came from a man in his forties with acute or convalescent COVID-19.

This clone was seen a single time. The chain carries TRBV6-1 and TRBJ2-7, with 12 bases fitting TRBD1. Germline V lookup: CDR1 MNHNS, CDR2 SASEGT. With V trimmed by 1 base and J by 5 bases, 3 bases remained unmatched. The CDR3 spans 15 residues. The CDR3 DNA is TGTGCCAGCAGTGAAGGGGGACAGGGGGCAGACGAGCAGTACTTC. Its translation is CASSEGGQGADEQYF.

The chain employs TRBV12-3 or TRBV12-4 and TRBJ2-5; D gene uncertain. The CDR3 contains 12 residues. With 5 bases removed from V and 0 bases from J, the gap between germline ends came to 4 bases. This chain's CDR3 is CASSGYQETQYF. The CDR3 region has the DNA TGTGCCAGCAGTGGCTACCAAGAGACCCAGTACTTC.

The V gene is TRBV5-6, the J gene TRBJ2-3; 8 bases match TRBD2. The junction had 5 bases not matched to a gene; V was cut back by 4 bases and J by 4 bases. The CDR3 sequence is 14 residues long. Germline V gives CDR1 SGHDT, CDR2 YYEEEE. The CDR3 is CASSLGLAADTQYF. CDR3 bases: TGTGCCAGCAGCCTCGGACTAGCAGCAGATACGCAGTATTTT.

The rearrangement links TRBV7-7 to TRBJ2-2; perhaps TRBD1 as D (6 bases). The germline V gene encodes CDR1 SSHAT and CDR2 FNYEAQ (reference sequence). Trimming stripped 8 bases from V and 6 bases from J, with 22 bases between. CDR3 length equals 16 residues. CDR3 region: CASSSGRGSSPGELFF. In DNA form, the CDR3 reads TGTGCCAGCTCTTCCGGCAGGGGATCTAGTCCCGGGGAGCTGTTTTTT. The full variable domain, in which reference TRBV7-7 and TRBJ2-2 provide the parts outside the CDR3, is GAGVSQSPRYKVTKRGQDVTLRCDPISSHATLYWYQQALGQGPEFLTYFNYEAQPDKSGLPSDRFSAERPEGSISTLTIQRTEQRDSAMYRCASSSGRGSSPGELFFGEGSRLTVL.

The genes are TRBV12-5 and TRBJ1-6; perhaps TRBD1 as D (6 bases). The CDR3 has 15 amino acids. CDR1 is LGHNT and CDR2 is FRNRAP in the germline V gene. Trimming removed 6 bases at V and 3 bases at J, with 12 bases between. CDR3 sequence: CASGANRVYNSPLHF. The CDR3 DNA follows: TGTGCTAGTGGGGCTAACAGGGTCTATAATTCACCCCTCCACTTT. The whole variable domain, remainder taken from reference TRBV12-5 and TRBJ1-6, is DARVTQTPRHKVTEMGQEVTMRCQPILGHNTVFWYRQTMMQGLELLAYFRNRAPLDDSGMPKDRFSAEMPDATLATLKIQPSEPRDSAVYFCASGANRVYNSPLHFGNGTRLTVT.

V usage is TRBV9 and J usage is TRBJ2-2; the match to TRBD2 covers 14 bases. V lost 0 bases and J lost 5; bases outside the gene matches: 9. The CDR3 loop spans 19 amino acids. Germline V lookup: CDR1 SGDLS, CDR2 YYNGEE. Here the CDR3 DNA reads TGTGCCAGCAGCGTAGGGCGACTAGCGGGGGGGCCACGAACCGGGGAGCTGTTTTTT. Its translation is CASSVGRLAGGPRTGELFF.

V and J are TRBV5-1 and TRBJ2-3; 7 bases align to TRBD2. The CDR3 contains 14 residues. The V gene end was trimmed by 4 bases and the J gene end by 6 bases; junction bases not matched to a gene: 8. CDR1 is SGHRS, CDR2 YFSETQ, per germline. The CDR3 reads CASSPRGVMDTQYF. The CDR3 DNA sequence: TGCGCCAGCAGCCCCCGGGGGGTGATGGATACGCAGTATTTT.

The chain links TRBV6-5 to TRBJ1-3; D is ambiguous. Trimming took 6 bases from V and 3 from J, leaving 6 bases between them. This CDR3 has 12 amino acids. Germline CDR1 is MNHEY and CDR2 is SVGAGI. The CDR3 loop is CASSGVGNTIYF. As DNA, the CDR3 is TGTGCCAGCAGCGGGGTTGGAAACACCATATATTTT.

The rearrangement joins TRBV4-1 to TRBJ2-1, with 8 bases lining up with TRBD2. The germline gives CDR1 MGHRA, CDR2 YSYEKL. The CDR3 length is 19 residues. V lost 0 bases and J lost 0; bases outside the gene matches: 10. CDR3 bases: TGCGCCAGCAGCCAAGAGCTAGCTTCAGCGGGGGCCTCCTACAATGAGCAGTTCTTC. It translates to CASSQELASAGASYNEQFF.

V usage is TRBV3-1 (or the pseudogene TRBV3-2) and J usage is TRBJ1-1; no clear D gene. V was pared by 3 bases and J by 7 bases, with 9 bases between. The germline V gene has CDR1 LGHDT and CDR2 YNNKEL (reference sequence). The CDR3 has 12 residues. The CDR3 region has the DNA TGTGCCAGCAGCCAGCGGGAGGGTGAAGCTTTCTTT. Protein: CASSQREGEAFF.

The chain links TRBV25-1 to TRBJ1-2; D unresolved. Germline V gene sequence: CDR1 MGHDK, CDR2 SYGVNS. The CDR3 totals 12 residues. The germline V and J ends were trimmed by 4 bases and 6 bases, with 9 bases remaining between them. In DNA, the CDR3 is TGTGCCAGCAGTGGTTACAAGAATGGCTACACCTTC. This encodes CASSGYKNGYTF.

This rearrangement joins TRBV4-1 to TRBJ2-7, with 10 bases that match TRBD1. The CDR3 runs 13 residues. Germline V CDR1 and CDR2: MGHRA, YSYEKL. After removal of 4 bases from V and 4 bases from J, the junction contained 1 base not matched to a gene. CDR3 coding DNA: TGCGCCAGCAGCCGGGGACAGGGGTACGAGCAGTACTTC. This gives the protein CASSRGQGYEQYF.

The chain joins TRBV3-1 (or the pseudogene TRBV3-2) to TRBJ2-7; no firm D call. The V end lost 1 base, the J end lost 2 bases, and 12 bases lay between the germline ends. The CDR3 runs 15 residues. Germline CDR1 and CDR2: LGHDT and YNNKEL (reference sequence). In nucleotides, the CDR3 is TGTGCCAGCAGCCAAGCCTACGGCAGGACCTACGAGCAGTACTTC. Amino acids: CASSQAYGRTYEQYF.

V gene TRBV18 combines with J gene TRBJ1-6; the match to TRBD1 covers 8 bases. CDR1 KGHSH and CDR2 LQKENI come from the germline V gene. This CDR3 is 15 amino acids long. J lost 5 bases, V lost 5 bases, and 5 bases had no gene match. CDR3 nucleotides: TGTGCCAGCTCAATGGACAGGGCGGATAATTCACCCCTCCACTTT. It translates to CASSMDRADNSPLHF.

The CDR3 DNA reads TGTGCCAGCAGCGCGGGTCCGGCGGTATTCGACTATGGCTACACCTTC. Its protein is CASSAGPAVFDYGYTF. V gene TRBV9 combines with J gene TRBJ1-2; no firm D call. The CDR3 runs 16 residues. The germline V gene has CDR1 SGDLS and CDR2 YYNGEE. V lost 3 bases and J 3 bases, leaving 18 bases between the germline ends.

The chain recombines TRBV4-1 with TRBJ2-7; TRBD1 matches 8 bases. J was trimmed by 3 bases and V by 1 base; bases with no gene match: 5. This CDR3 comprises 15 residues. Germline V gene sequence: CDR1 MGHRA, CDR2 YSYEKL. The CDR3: CASSQGTGGYYEQYF. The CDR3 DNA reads TGCGCCAGCAGCCAAGGAACAGGGGGGTACTACGAGCAGTACTTC.

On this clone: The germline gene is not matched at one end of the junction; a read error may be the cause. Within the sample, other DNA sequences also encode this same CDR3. The CDR3 sequence: CASSSGGIGQRGSQETQYF. For the CDR3, the DNA is TGTGCCAGCAGCTCCGGCGGTATCGGGCAGCGGGGGTCACAAGAGACCCAATACTTC. The chain couples TRBV7-3 to TRBJ2-5; 8 nucleotides align to TRBD2. Germline lookup yields CDR1 SGHTA and CDR2 FQGTGA. This CDR3 region has 19 residues.

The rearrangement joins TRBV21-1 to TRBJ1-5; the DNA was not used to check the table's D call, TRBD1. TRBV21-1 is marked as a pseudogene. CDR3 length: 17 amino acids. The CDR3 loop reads CASSPTGDKPSNQPQHF. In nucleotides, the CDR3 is TGTGCCAGCAGCCCTACAGGGGACAAACCTAGCAATCAGCCCCAGCATTTT.

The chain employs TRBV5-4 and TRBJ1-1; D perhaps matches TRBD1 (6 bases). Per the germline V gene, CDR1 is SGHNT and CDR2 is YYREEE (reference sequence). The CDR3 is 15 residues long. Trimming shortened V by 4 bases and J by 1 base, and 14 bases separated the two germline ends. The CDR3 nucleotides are TGTGCCAGCAGCCCTACCTGGGGACAGAACACTGAAGCTTTCTTT. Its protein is CASSPTWGQNTEAFF.

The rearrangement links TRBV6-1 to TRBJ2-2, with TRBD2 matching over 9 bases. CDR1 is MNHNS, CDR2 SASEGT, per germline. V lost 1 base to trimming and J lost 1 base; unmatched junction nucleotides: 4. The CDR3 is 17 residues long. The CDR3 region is CASSEGTSAWNTGELFF. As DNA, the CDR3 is TGTGCCAGCAGTGAAGGGACTAGCGCCTGGAACACCGGGGAGCTGTTTTTT.

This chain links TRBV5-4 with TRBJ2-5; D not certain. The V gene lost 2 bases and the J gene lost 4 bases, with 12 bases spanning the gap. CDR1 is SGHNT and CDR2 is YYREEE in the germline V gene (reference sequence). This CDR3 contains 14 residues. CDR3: CASSLADHSETQYF. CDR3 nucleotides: TGTGCCAGCAGCTTAGCTGATCACTCAGAGACCCAGTACTTC.

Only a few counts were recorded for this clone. The CDR3 region is CASSYSQAGQETQYF. DNA of the CDR3: TGTGCCAGCAGCTACTCACAAGCGGGGCAAGAGACCCAGTACTTC. V is TRBV7-6 and J is TRBJ2-5, with 7 bases aligning to TRBD2. The V gene end was trimmed by 4 bases and the J gene end by 2 bases; junction bases not matched to a gene: 7. Germline V gene data show CDR1 as SGHVS and CDR2 as FNYEAQ. This CDR3 contains 15 residues.

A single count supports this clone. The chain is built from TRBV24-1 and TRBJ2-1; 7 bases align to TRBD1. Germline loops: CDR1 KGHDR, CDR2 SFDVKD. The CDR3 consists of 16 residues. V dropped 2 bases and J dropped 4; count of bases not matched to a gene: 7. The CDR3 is CATSDSTGEVYNEQFF. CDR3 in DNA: TGTGCCACCAGTGATTCAACAGGGGAAGTGTACAATGAGCAGTTCTTC.

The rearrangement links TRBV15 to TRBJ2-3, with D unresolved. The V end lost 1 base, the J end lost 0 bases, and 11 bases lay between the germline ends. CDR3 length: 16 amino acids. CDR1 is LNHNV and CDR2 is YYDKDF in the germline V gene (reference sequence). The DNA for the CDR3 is TGTGCCACCAGCAGAGCTGACACTTCGAGCACAGATACGCAGTATTTT. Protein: CATSRADTSSTDTQYF.

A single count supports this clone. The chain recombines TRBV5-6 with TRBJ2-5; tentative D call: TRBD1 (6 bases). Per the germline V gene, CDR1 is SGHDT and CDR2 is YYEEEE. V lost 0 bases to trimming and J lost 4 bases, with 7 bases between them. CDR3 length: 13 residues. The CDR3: CASSLGGLETQYF. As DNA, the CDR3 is TGTGCCAGCAGCTTGGGGGGGCTAGAGACCCAGTACTTC.

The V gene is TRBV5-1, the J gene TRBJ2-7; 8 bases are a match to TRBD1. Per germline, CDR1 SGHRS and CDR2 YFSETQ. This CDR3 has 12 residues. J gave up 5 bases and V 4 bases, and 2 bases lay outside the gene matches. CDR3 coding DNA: TGCGCCAGCAGCAGGGGACAGGACGAGCAGTACTTC. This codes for CASSRGQDEQYF.

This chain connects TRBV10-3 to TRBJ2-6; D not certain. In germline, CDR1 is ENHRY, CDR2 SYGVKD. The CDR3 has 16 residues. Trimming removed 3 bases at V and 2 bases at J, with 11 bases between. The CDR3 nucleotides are TGTGCCATCAGTGAAGGAGCGCCAACTGGGGCCAACGTCCTGACTTTC. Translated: CAISEGAPTGANVLTF.